Listed below are T cell receptor beta chains from one sample, sequenced in a study of blood T cell repertoires in COVID-19. Generated by immunoSEQ multiplex PCR, the TCRdb table keeps only in-frame clones and is missing some. The sample records 200,000 to 250,000 clones, approximately 86% being singletons. The source material was PBMCs or T cells enriched from blood (not recorded which). The receptors come from a woman aged 45-65 years who had recovered from COVID-19. CDR3s include the opening cysteine and the closing phenylalanine or tryptophan. D genes are given only for firm matches. Where a row states a size, it is once, few, many or the class of an expanded clone; other rows omit it.

clone size	V gene	J gene	D gene	CDR3 DNA	CDR3 protein
once	TRBV29-1	TRBJ2-3	NA	TGCAGCGTTGGGAGCGGGGATACGCAGTATTTT	CSVGSGDTQYF
NA	TRBV7-3	TRBJ2-7	NA	TGTGCCAGCAGCAAAAGCGGGACAGGTGGCGAGCAGTACTTC	CASSKSGTGGEQYF
NA	TRBV27	TRBJ2-1	TRBD1	TGTGCCAGCAGTTCAGGGGGCGTACCACGTGAGCAGTTCTTC	CASSSGGVPREQFF
NA	TRBV30	TRBJ1-2	NA	TGTGCCTGGAGCTTGGGGGGTCCGTACGAGGGATACACCTTC	CAWSLGGPYEGYTF
NA	TRBV28	TRBJ2-7	TRBD2	TGTGCCAGCAGTTTCAGTGGTTTTGCGGGAGGCCCTCCCGAGCAGTACTTC	CASSFSGFAGGPPEQYF
NA	TRBV2	TRBJ2-7	TRBD1	TGTGCCAGCAGTAACCGGGACAGGCCCCCTTACGAGCAGTACTTC	CASSNRDRPPYEQYF
NA	TRBV2	TRBJ2-6	TRBD2	TGTGCCAGCTACACGGGGGGGCTAGGGGCCAACGTCCTGACTTTC	CASYTGGLGANVLTF
NA	TRBV10-3	TRBJ1-1	NA	TGTGCCATCAGTGAGTCGACTCGAGCTTTCTTT	CAISESTRAFF
NA	TRBV28	TRBJ1-2	TRBD1	TGTGCCGTGGGACAGGGCGCGAACTATGGCTACACCTTC	CAVGQGANYGYTF
few	TRBV18	TRBJ1-2	NA	TGTGCCAGCTCACCAGGACAGACTGGCTACACCTTC	CASSPGQTGYTF
NA	TRBV5-1	TRBJ2-1	NA	TGCGCCAGCAACCCTGCAGGTAGAAATGAGCAGTTCTTC	CASNPAGRNEQFF
NA	TRBV2	TRBJ1-4	NA	TGTGCCAGCAGAGGACAGACTAATGAAAAACTGTTTTTT	CASRGQTNEKLFF
NA	TRBV6-2/TRBV6-3	TRBJ2-3	TRBD2	TGTGCCAGCAGTTACGTCCAGAAGGGAGCGGGAGTCCCAGATACGCAGTATTTT	CASSYVQKGAGVPDTQYF
NA	TRBV6-5	TRBJ2-4	TRBD1	TGTGCCAGCATGACAGGGTCCAGGGGAAACATTCAGTACTTC	CASMTGSRGNIQYF
NA	TRBV19	TRBJ2-7	TRBD1	TGCCAGGGGGAATCTTACGAGCAGTACTTC	CQGESYEQYF
NA	TRBV18	TRBJ2-1	TRBD2	TGTGCCAGCTCACAATCTAGCGGCTCCTTCAATGAGCAGTTCTTC	CASSQSSGSFNEQFF
NA	TRBV27	TRBJ1-1	NA	TGTGCCAGCAGTTTATCGGGGGCCGTCCGGAACACTGAAGCTTTCTTT	CASSLSGAVRNTEAFF
NA	TRBV29-1	TRBJ2-7	TRBD1	TGCAGCGTTGGGACAGGGTCATTCTCCTACGAGCAGTACTTC	CSVGTGSFSYEQYF
NA	TRBV6-5	TRBJ1-5	NA	TGTGCCACCACGACCGGCGGGTCGAATCAGCCCCAGCATTTT	CATTTGGSNQPQHF
NA	TRBV13	TRBJ2-1	TRBD2	TGTGCCAGCAGCTTAGTATTAGCGGGAGCAAATGAGCAGTTCTTC	CASSLVLAGANEQFF
NA	TRBV27	TRBJ1-1	NA	TGTGCCAGCAGTTTAACCAGGGGTAGGACTGAAGCTTTCTTT	CASSLTRGRTEAFF
NA	TRBV7-9	TRBJ2-7	NA	TGTGCCAGCAGCCCCCTCTCTCCCCGGGACAACTACGAGCAGTACTTC	CASSPLSPRDNYEQYF
NA	TRBV5-4	TRBJ2-7	NA	TGTGCCAGCAGCTTTCCTAGCAGTTACGAGCAGTACTTC	CASSFPSSYEQYF
NA	TRBV27	TRBJ2-1	TRBD2	TGTGCCAGCAGTCAGGGGACTAGCGGGACGTACAATGAGCAGTTCTTC	CASSQGTSGTYNEQFF
NA	TRBV18	TRBJ2-7	TRBD1	TGTGCCAGCTCACTGGGACAGGGGGGTAGCTCCTACGAGCAGTACTTC	CASSLGQGGSSYEQYF
NA	TRBV7-8	TRBJ1-6	NA	TGTGCCAGCAGCTTGGCGGGATCAAATTCACCCCTCCACTTT	CASSLAGSNSPLHF
NA	TRBV5-5	TRBJ1-2	NA	TGTGCCAGCAGCTTGCGTCTCTCGGGGTCGTTGGGAATCTATGGCTACACCTTC	CASSLRLSGSLGIYGYTF
few	TRBV5-6	TRBJ1-4	TRBD1	TGTGCCAGCAGCTCGTGGACAGGGGTTTTTAATGAAAAACTGTTTTTT	CASSSWTGVFNEKLFF
NA	TRBV27	TRBJ2-7	TRBD1	TGTGCCAGCAGTTTAAGGACAGGTGTGTCATACGAGCAGTACTTC	CASSLRTGVSYEQYF
NA	TRBV5-1	TRBJ1-1	TRBD1	TGCGCCAGCCGGGACAGGGTTAGAAACACTGAAGCTTTCTTT	CASRDRVRNTEAFF
NA	TRBV7-8	TRBJ1-2	NA	TGTGCCAGCAGCTTAGTTAGGGGCGTCGAATCTCTTAGTTACACCTTC	CASSLVRGVESLSYTF
NA	TRBV5-1	TRBJ2-7	TRBD2	TGCGCCAGCAGTAGGACTAGCGGGAGTTACTACGAGCAGTACTTC	CASSRTSGSYYEQYF
NA	TRBV2	TRBJ1-5	NA	TGTGCCAGCAGTGCAGATCAGCCCCAGCATTTT	CASSADQPQHF
NA	TRBV7-8	TRBJ1-2	NA	TGTGCCAGCAGCTTAGATAAGGGGAACTATGGCTACACCTTC	CASSLDKGNYGYTF
NA	TRBV5-1	TRBJ2-4	TRBD2	TGCGCCAGCAGTCTAGCGGGGACCCTAGCCAAAAACATTCAGTACTTC	CASSLAGTLAKNIQYF
NA	TRBV5-5	TRBJ2-2	NA	TGTGCCAGCAGCTCCCTCCGATCACGGACAAACCGGGCCGGGGAGCTGTTTTTT	CASSSLRSRTNRAGELFF
NA	TRBV5-1	TRBJ1-1	TRBD1	TGCGCCAGCAGCCCCGAGACAGGGGAAGCTTTCTTT	CASSPETGEAFF
NA	TRBV5-1	TRBJ2-7	TRBD1	TGCGCCAGCAGCGTGGGACAGTCCAACTACGAGCAGTACTTC	CASSVGQSNYEQYF
once	TRBV5-4	TRBJ2-1	TRBD1	TGTGCCAGCAGCCAAGGGGGCGCAGATGGTAATGAGCAGTTCTTC	CASSQGGADGNEQFF
NA	TRBV3-1/TRBV3-2	TRBJ1-1	NA	TGTGCCAGCAGCCGAAGGGGTTCGAACACTGAAGCTTTCTTT	CASSRRGSNTEAFF
NA	TRBV5-1	TRBJ2-1	TRBD1	TGCGCCAGCAGCTTGGGACAGGGGCCGAATGAGCAGTTCTTC	CASSLGQGPNEQFF
NA	TRBV7-9	TRBJ2-2	NA	TGTGCCAGCAGCAATCTGCGGCGGCAGAAGAACACCGGGGAGCTGTTTTTT	CASSNLRRQKNTGELFF
NA	TRBV21-1	TRBJ1-2	NA	TGTGCCAGCAGTCCCGGGACAGGGAGTGTCTATGGCTACACCTTC	CASSPGTGSVYGYTF
NA	TRBV18	TRBJ2-7	TRBD1	TGTGCCAGCTCACAAGGACAGGGGGCCTACGAGCAGTACTTC	CASSQGQGAYEQYF
NA	TRBV5-1	TRBJ2-1	NA	TGCGCCAGCAGCCCGGACGGGCGGGAAGGTTACAATGAGCAGTTCTTC	CASSPDGREGYNEQFF
NA	TRBV7-8	TRBJ2-1	TRBD1	TGTGCCAGCAGCACCAGGGTCCAGGGGGCCAAGACGTTCCCCTACAATGAGCAGTTCTTC	CASSTRVQGAKTFPYNEQFF
once	TRBV7-2	TRBJ1-6	NA	TGTGCCAGCAGCTTAGACGGGAGCTCCTATAATTCACCCCTCCACTTT	CASSLDGSSYNSPLHF
NA	TRBV6-1	TRBJ2-2	NA	TGTGCCAGCAGTGAAGGCTGGGGAGGCGGGGAGCTGTTTTTT	CASSEGWGGGELFF
NA	TRBV6-6	TRBJ2-5	TRBD2	TGTGCCAGCACTGCGGGGGGCGGAGAGACCCAGTACTTC	CASTAGGGETQYF
few	TRBV7-9	TRBJ2-3	NA	TGTGCCAGCAGCTTTGATAGGTCAGGAGATACGCAGTATTTT	CASSFDRSGDTQYF
NA	TRBV2	TRBJ2-7	TRBD2	TGTGCCAGCAGTGAAATAACTAGCGGGAGTGGTGAGCAGTACTTC	CASSEITSGSGEQYF
few	TRBV29-1	TRBJ2-7	NA	TGCAGCGTTGAGGGGCAGGGCTACGAGCAGTACTTC	CSVEGQGYEQYF
NA	TRBV25-1	TRBJ1-2	TRBD1	TGTGCCAGCAGTGAAGGGACAGCGTTTGGCTACACCTTC	CASSEGTAFGYTF